This entry lists 28 T cell receptor beta chains sequenced from one sample in a study of cytomegalovirus exposure and HLA in healthy donors. A multiplex PCR was run with 60 Vbeta primers and 13 Jbeta primers. Measured with immunoSEQ multiplex PCR; TCRdb has only the in-frame clones, and not every one. The sample includes under 150,000 clones, around 72% seen only once; the top ten take approximately 4%. The material sequenced was PBMCs. The receptors were gathered from a man between 50 and 59 years old in good health and CMV-seropositive.

J is TRBJ2-1 and V is TRBV5-1, with TRBD2 matching 15 bases. V lost 0 bases and J lost 9; bases outside the gene matches: 7. This CDR3 is 17 amino acids long. Germline V lookup: CDR1 SGHRS, CDR2 YFSETQ. Here the CDR3 reads CASSLGTSGGGRSEQFF. The CDR3 region has the DNA TGCGCCAGCAGCTTGGGGACTAGCGGGGGGGGTCGGAGTGAGCAGTTCTTC.

The V call is TRBV7-2, the J call TRBJ2-7; the match to TRBD2 covers 11 bases. CDR3 length: 16 amino acids. Trimming took 4 bases from V and 4 from J; bases not matched to a gene: 9. From germline, CDR1 is SGHTA and CDR2 FQGNSA. The CDR3 DNA reads TGTGCCAGCAGCTCCCGGGGAGGGACTAGCGGATACGAGCAGTACTTC. Translation gives CASSSRGGTSGYEQYF.

This clone was counted only a few times. The CDR3 coding sequence is TGTGCCAGCAGTTTTAGACTAGGTCAGCCCCAGCATTTT. Translating gives CASSFRLGQPQHF. The chain joins TRBV27 to TRBJ1-5; D remains ambiguous. The CDR3 contains 13 residues. Trimming removed 3 bases from V and 6 bases from J, with 9 bases in between. CDR1 and CDR2 (germline): MNHEY, SMNVEV (reference sequence).

Regarding this clone: The sample contains more than one DNA sequence encoding this CDR3. The genes are TRBV5-1 and TRBJ2-3, with D maybe TRBD1 (6 bases). CDR3 length: 14 residues. CDR1 SGHRS and CDR2 YFSETQ come from the germline V gene. V lost 0 bases to trimming and J lost 6 bases, with 11 bases between them. The CDR3 region is CASSLAGGSDTQYF. The DNA of the CDR3 is TGCGCCAGCAGCTTGGCTGGGGGCTCTGATACGCAGTATTTT.

The V and J genes are TRBV10-3 and TRBJ1-3, with D uncertain. The CDR3 sequence is 11 residues long. From germline, CDR1 is ENHRY and CDR2 SYGVKD. V shed 6 bases and J shed 4 bases, with 4 bases lying between them. CDR3 sequence reads: CAISGGNTIYF. The CDR3 DNA is TGTGCCATCAGCGGGGGAAACACCATATATTTT.

The V and J genes are TRBV11-3 and TRBJ2-3, with a possible D match to TRBD2 (5 bases). The CDR3 length is 14 residues. CDR1 and CDR2 (germline): SGHNT, YENEEA. V was cut by 3 bases and J by 1 base, with 8 bases left in between. CDR3 coding DNA: TGTGCCAGCAGCTTGCGGGCCGGCACAGATACGCAGTATTTT. Translating gives CASSLRAGTDTQYF. The full variable domain, its missing parts supplied by reference TRBV11-3 and TRBJ2-3, is EAGVVQSPRYKIIEKKQPVAFWCNPISGHNTLYWYLQNLGQGPELLIRYENEEAVDDSQLPKDRFSAERLKGVDSTLKIQPAELGDSAVYLCASSLRAGTDTQYFGPGTRLTVL.

Only a few counts were recorded for this clone. This chain connects TRBV5-1 to TRBJ1-1; possible D gene TRBD1, 6 bases. Germline CDR1 SGHRS, CDR2 YFSETQ. The CDR3 has 14 residues. The ends were cut back, 4 bases at V and 5 bases at J, with 15 bases in the middle. The CDR3 reads CASSRGGRETEAFF. The CDR3 DNA is TGCGCCAGCAGCAGGGGGGGGCGGGAAACTGAAGCTTTCTTT. Using reference TRBV5-1 and TRBJ1-1 for the parts outside the CDR3, the full variable domain is KAGVTQTPRYLIKTRGQQVTLSCSPISGHRSVSWYQQTPGQGLQFLFEYFSETQRNKGNFPGRFSGRQFSNSRSEMNVSTLELGDSALYLCASSRGGRETEAFFGQGTRLTVV.

The rearrangement links TRBV5-4 to TRBJ1-6; D is undetermined. CDR1 and CDR2 from the germline V gene are SGHNT and YYREEE (reference sequence). V lost 3 bases and J lost 0, with 13 bases in between. This CDR3 is 17 amino acids long. CDR3 DNA sequence: TGTGCCAGCAGCTCGTCGACACGCAGCTCCTATAATTCACCCCTCCACTTT. Amino acids: CASSSSTRSSYNSPLHF.

The J gene is TRBJ1-2, the V gene TRBV5-1, with TRBD1 as a possible D gene (5 bases). Germline V gives CDR1 SGHRS, CDR2 YFSETQ. The germline V and J ends were trimmed by 4 bases and 0 bases, with 19 bases remaining between them. CDR3 size: 17 residues. CDR3 sequence reads: CASSLLEIGGANYGYTF. The CDR3 DNA follows: TGCGCCAGCAGCCTATTGGAGATTGGGGGGGCTAACTATGGCTACACCTTC.

The J gene is TRBJ2-7, the V gene TRBV5-6; a possible D gene is TRBD1 (6 bases). CDR1 and CDR2 (germline): SGHDT, YYEEEE. Between the trimmed V and J ends, which lost 1 base and 3 bases, there was a span of 14 bases. This CDR3 is 15 amino acids long. The CDR3 DNA is TGTGCCAGCAGCTTGACCCCAGGGGAAGGCTACGAGCAGTACTTC. Translating it yields CASSLTPGEGYEQYF.

This clone showed up just a few times. This chain connects TRBV5-5 to TRBJ1-6; TRBD1 might be the D (6 bases). In germline, CDR1 is SGHKS, CDR2 YYEKEE (reference sequence). CDR3 length: 16 residues. V was shortened by 1 base and J by 5 bases, with 13 bases between the two germline ends. The CDR3 here is CASSLRGGYNNSPLHF. The CDR3 DNA is TGTGCCAGCAGCTTGAGGGGGGGCTACAATAATTCACCCCTCCACTTT.

The chain joins TRBV4-2 to TRBJ1-1; 7 nucleotides match TRBD1. This CDR3 is built from 17 residues. The junction had 13 bases not matched to a gene; V was cut back by 3 bases and J by 3 bases. Germline V lookup: CDR1 LGHNA, CDR2 YNFKEQ. The CDR3 region has the DNA TGTGCCAGCAGCCAGGCCGGGACAGCGAAGGGGCACACTGAAGCTTTCTTT. Translation gives CASSQAGTAKGHTEAFF.

The V and J genes are TRBV5-5 and TRBJ1-6; tentative D call: TRBD1 (6 bases). The germline V gene has CDR1 SGHKS and CDR2 YYEKEE (reference sequence). With 2 bases removed from V and 7 bases from J, the gap between germline ends came to 13 bases. The CDR3 length is 15 residues. The CDR3 DNA reads as TGTGCCAGCAGCTTCCCCCGGACAGAGAATTCACCCCTCCACTTT. This codes for CASSFPRTENSPLHF. The full variable domain, with the rest looked up from reference TRBV5-5 and TRBJ1-6, is DAGVTQSPTHLIKTRGQQVTLRCSPISGHKSVSWYQQVLGQGPQFIFQYYEKEERGRGNFPDRFSARQFPNYSSELNVNALLLGDSALYLCASSFPRTENSPLHFGNGTRLTVT.

This clone was detected many times. This chain links TRBV5-4 with TRBJ2-5; tentatively, D is TRBD1 (7 bases). Germline-derived CDR1 and CDR2 are SGHNT and YYREEE (reference sequence). This CDR3 has 13 residues. Trimming shortened V by 2 bases and J by 4 bases, and 9 bases separated the two germline ends. The CDR3 spells CASSFQGGETQYF. For the CDR3, the DNA is TGTGCCAGCAGCTTCCAGGGGGGAGAGACCCAGTACTTC. Full variable domain (remainder filled in from reference TRBV5-4 and TRBJ2-5): ETGVTQSPTHLIKTRGQQVTLRCSSQSGHNTVSWYQQALGQGPQFIFQYYREEENGRGNFPPRFSGLQFPNYSSELNVNALELDDSALYLCASSFQGGETQYFGPGTRLLVL.

The J gene is TRBJ1-3, the V gene TRBV5-1; D remains unclear. This CDR3 spans 14 amino acids. Germline assignment: CDR1 SGHRS and CDR2 YFSETQ. V was shortened by 4 bases and J by 12 bases, with 20 bases between the two germline ends. The CDR3 nucleotides read TGCGCCAGCAGCCCAGCACTTGAGGGCGAGATCATATATTTT. Its translation: CASSPALEGEIIYF.

The chain employs TRBV11-1 and TRBJ2-5; TRBD2 is a possible D gene (7 bases). Germline CDR1 and CDR2: SGHAT and FQDESV (reference sequence). The CDR3 is 15 residues long. V shed 3 bases and J shed 6 bases, with 17 bases lying between them. The CDR3 coding sequence is TGTGCCAGCAGCTTGCCCGGGGGGCAGGTCCAGACCCAGTACTTC. It translates to CASSLPGGQVQTQYF.

The chain has TRBV11-1 and TRBJ2-3; 9 bases are shared with TRBD2. Germline CDR1 reads SGHAT; CDR2 reads FQDESV (reference sequence). The CDR3 runs 17 residues. Trimming took 5 bases from V and 4 from J; bases not matched to a gene: 13. CDR3 coding DNA: TGTGCCAGCAGCCTCGGAGGTTTAGCGGGAGAGGCAGATACGCAGTATTTT. Protein sequence: CASSLGGLAGEADTQYF.

V and J are TRBV29-1 and TRBJ2-2; TRBD1 might be the D (6 bases). CDR1 and CDR2 (germline): SQVTM, ANQGSEA. V was pared by 7 bases and J by 7 bases, with 16 bases between. The CDR3 has 13 residues. The CDR3 loop reads CSASNRVNGELFF. CDR3 sequence (DNA): TGCAGCGCCTCGAACAGGGTTAACGGGGAGCTGTTTTTT.

The chain recombines TRBV11-1 with TRBJ2-2; 10 bases are shared with TRBD2. CDR3 length: 15 residues. V was clipped by 5 bases and J by 7 bases; unmatched bases: 7. CDR1 is SGHAT and CDR2 is FQDESV in the germline V gene (reference sequence). The CDR3 protein is CASSQRVAGGGELFF. The CDR3 nucleotides read TGTGCCAGCAGCCAGCGGGTAGCGGGAGGCGGGGAGCTGTTTTTT.

The chain combines TRBV14 with TRBJ2-7; D possibly corresponds to TRBD2 (6 bases). The CDR3 extends over 13 amino acids. V was trimmed by 4 bases and J by 2 bases, leaving 9 bases between them. Looked up from germline, CDR1 is SGHDN and CDR2 is FVKESK. The CDR3 DNA is TGTGCCAGCAGCCGGGGGAGGCCCTACGAGCAGTACTTC. Translated, it gives CASSRGRPYEQYF.

The chain carries TRBV7-2 and TRBJ2-3; 13 bases are shared with TRBD2. CDR1 and CDR2 from the germline V gene are SGHTA and FQGNSA. This CDR3 region has 15 residues. Trimming cost V 5 bases and J 4 bases; bases outside gene matches: 3. The CDR3 DNA reads as TGTGCCAGCAGCACACTAGCGGGAGGGCCAGATACGCAGTATTTT. Protein sequence: CASSTLAGGPDTQYF.

The J gene is TRBJ2-2, the V gene TRBV27; 8 nucleotides agree with TRBD1. Germline V gives CDR1 MNHEY, CDR2 SMNVEV (reference sequence). The trim removed 7 bases at V and 1 base at J, leaving 5 bases unmatched. The CDR3 has 15 amino acids. The CDR3 region has the DNA TGTGCCAGCATGTACGGGACAGGGAACACCGGGGAGCTGTTTTTT. Translating it yields CASMYGTGNTGELFF.

The chain is built from TRBV6-4 and TRBJ2-1; TRBD2 aligns across 14 bases. After removal of 4 bases from V and 6 bases from J, the junction contained 5 bases not matched to a gene. Germline loops: CDR1 MRHNA, CDR2 SNTAGT. There are 16 residues in the CDR3. The CDR3 here is CASSVSTSGGANEQFF. The CDR3 coding sequence is TGTGCCAGCAGTGTCTCGACTAGCGGGGGGGCCAATGAGCAGTTCTTC.

The rearrangement joins TRBV11-2 to TRBJ1-2; D is unresolved. Germline assignment: CDR1 SGHAT and CDR2 FQNNGV. The CDR3 is 11 amino acids. V dropped 6 bases and J dropped 4 bases, with 6 bases sitting between them. The CDR3 sequence: CASSRGYGYTF. CDR3 DNA sequence: TGTGCCAGCAGTCGGGGCTATGGCTACACCTTC.

The chain has TRBV13 and TRBJ2-2; D is unresolved. There are 16 residues in the CDR3. Germline CDR1 PRHDT, CDR2 FYEKMQ (reference sequence). Trimming cost V 1 base and J 2 bases, with 11 bases left between them. The CDR3 coding sequence is TGTGCCAGCAGCTTAGTAGGCCAGGCTAACACCGGGGAGCTGTTTTTT. Protein: CASSLVGQANTGELFF.

The chain couples TRBV9 to TRBJ2-7, with D perhaps matching TRBD1 (5 bases). Germline CDR1 reads SGDLS; CDR2 reads YYNGEE. This CDR3 spans 15 amino acids. V gave up 7 bases and J gave up 3 bases, with 20 bases separating them. The CDR3 DNA is TGTGCCAGCTCCGATGACAGAAAGAACCACTACGAGCAGTACTTC. Its translation: CASSDDRKNHYEQYF.

This chain's CDR3 is CASSPGQVPNTEAFF. The DNA of the CDR3 is TGTGCCAGCTCACCCGGACAGGTCCCGAACACTGAAGCTTTCTTT. The V gene is TRBV18, the J gene TRBJ1-1; TRBD1 matches at 7 bases. The germline gives CDR1 KGHSH, CDR2 LQKENI. The CDR3 spans 15 residues. V lost 3 bases, J lost 1 base, and 5 bases stayed unmatched.

This clone showed up just a few times. The chain combines TRBV29-1 with TRBJ1-4; D is unclear. The germline V and J ends were trimmed by 7 bases and 8 bases, with 11 bases remaining between them. The CDR3 is 11 residues long. The V gene's germline CDR1 is SQVTM and CDR2 ANQGSEA. Here the CDR3 DNA reads TGCAGCGCCGGTAATGCCGAAAAACTGTTTTTT. Translation gives CSAGNAEKLFF.